The 23 T cell receptor beta chains presented below share a single source sample, sequenced in a study of cytomegalovirus exposure and HLA in healthy donors. Amplification used 60 Vbeta primers and 13 Jbeta primers. Using immunoSEQ multiplex PCR, the repertoire was profiled, and TCRdb retains in-frame clones only, with some absent. The data show about 200,000 clones, 70% to 80% seen once. Sequencing used PBMCs. The origin of the receptors is a woman aged 25-40 years in good health and CMV-seropositive.

The chain employs TRBV19 and TRBJ2-5; D perhaps matches TRBD1 (6 bases). This CDR3 contains 14 residues. Per the germline V gene, CDR1 is LNHDA and CDR2 is SQIVND (reference sequence). The V and J ends lost 5 bases and 5 bases respectively, with 15 bases between them. The CDR3 region is CASSVTGVQETQYF. The CDR3 coding sequence is TGTGCCAGTAGTGTGACAGGAGTTCAGGAGACCCAGTACTTC.

This rearrangement joins TRBV4-3 to TRBJ1-2; D ambiguous. The germline V gene has CDR1 LGHNA and CDR2 YSLEER. This CDR3 region has 14 residues. The germline V and J ends were trimmed by 0 bases and 7 bases, with 12 bases remaining between them. Written as DNA, the CDR3 is TGCGCCAGCAGCCAAGATAGCCGAGTCGGTGGCTACACCTTC. Protein: CASSQDSRVGGYTF.

V is TRBV27 and J is TRBJ2-2; TRBD2 matches 9 bases. The CDR3 is 17 amino acids. CDR1 MNHEY and CDR2 SMNVEV come from the germline V gene (reference sequence). Trimming at V came to 3 bases and at J to 4 bases, leaving 9 bases not matched to a gene. CDR3 loop: CASSFPDLRGGTGELFF. Written as DNA, the CDR3 is TGTGCCAGCAGTTTCCCCGATCTGCGGGGGGGCACCGGGGAGCTGTTTTTT.

This clone showed up just once. The V gene is TRBV6-5, the J gene TRBJ1-2, with 9 bases aligning to TRBD1. Looked up from germline, CDR1 is MNHEY and CDR2 is SVGAGI. Trimming at V came to 6 bases and at J to 8 bases, leaving 10 bases not matched to a gene. CDR3 length: 14 residues. Here the CDR3 DNA reads TGTGCCAGCAGATCACAGGGGGCCGCGGAAGGCTACACCTTC. Translating it yields CASRSQGAAEGYTF.

The chain joins TRBV27 to TRBJ1-1, with D possibly matching TRBD1 (6 bases). This CDR3 contains 15 residues. CDR1 is MNHEY and CDR2 is SMNVEV in the germline V gene (reference sequence). The V end was cut by 6 bases, the J end by 4 bases, with 18 bases between. The CDR3 nucleotides are TGTGCCAGCAGGCCCACCCCCCGAGGGGGCACTGAAGCTTTCTTT. Residues: CASRPTPRGGTEAFF.

V and J are TRBV7-2 and TRBJ1-2, with 7 nucleotides matching TRBD1. The germline CDR1 and CDR2 sequences are SGHTA and FQGNSA. The V segment lost 1 base and the J segment 4 bases; nucleotides outside the gene matches: 6. The CDR3 sequence is 15 residues long. The CDR3 DNA follows: TGTGCCAGCAGCTTAGAGGGTGGGACAGCCTATGGCTACACCTTC. Translation: CASSLEGGTAYGYTF.

The chain recombines TRBV20-1 with TRBJ1-1; TRBD1 is a possible D gene (6 bases). The ends were cut back, 2 bases at V and 13 bases at J, with 14 bases in the middle. Germline lookup yields CDR1 DFQATT and CDR2 SNEGSKA (reference sequence). CDR3 length: 11 residues. The CDR3 nucleotides are TGCAGTGCTAGAAAAACGACAGGCTGTTTCTTT. Amino acids: CSARKTTGCFF.

The chain employs TRBV27 and TRBJ2-6; TRBD2 matches at 7 bases. This CDR3 comprises 20 residues. CDR1 is MNHEY, CDR2 SMNVEV, per germline (reference sequence). J gave up 5 bases and V 6 bases, and 22 bases lay outside the gene matches. The CDR3 region has the DNA TGTGCCAGCAGCCCATTTGGCGGGGGATTCATATCTGGTAGGGCCAACGTCCTGACTTTC. Protein: CASSPFGGGFISGRANVLTF.

The chain uses TRBV27 and TRBJ1-2; TRBD1 matches 9 bases. J gave up 8 bases and V 3 bases, and 1 base lay outside the gene matches. The CDR3 is 12 amino acids. Germline V gives CDR1 MNHEY, CDR2 SMNVEV (reference sequence). This CDR3 reads CASSLGTGGYTF. The CDR3 DNA is TGTGCCAGCAGTTTGGGGACAGGGGGCTACACCTTC.

The V gene is TRBV7-8, the J gene TRBJ2-7; 8 positions match TRBD1. The J segment lost 6 bases and the V segment lost 5 bases, leaving 9 bases of the junction unmatched. CDR1 SGHVS and CDR2 FQNEAQ come from the germline V gene. The CDR3 spans 14 residues. CDR3 nucleotide sequence: TGTGCCAGCAGCATCGGGACAGGACGGGGCGAGCAGTACTTC. Translated: CASSIGTGRGEQYF.

This clone was detected once. The chain is built from TRBV7-2 and TRBJ1-5, with no clear D. The germline V and J ends were trimmed by 5 bases and 11 bases, with 13 bases remaining between them. This CDR3 spans 12 amino acids. Germline loops: CDR1 SGHTA, CDR2 FQGNSA. DNA of the CDR3: TGTGCCAGCAGCCCCGGAGGATTGACCCAGCATTTT. This gives the protein CASSPGGLTQHF. The complete variable domain, with remaining parts taken from reference TRBV7-2 and TRBJ1-5, reads GAGVSQSPSNKVTEKGKDVELRCDPISGHTALYWYRQSLGQGLEFLIYFQGNSAPDKSGLPSDRFSAERTGGSVSTLTIQRTQQEDSAVYLCASSPGGLTQHFGDGTRLSIL.

This clone was observed a single time. This chain uses TRBV11-1 with TRBJ1-2; possible D gene TRBD1, 6 bases. With 1 base removed from V and 6 bases from J, the gap between germline ends came to 9 bases. CDR3 length: 13 amino acids. Germline V gene lookup returns CDR1 SGHAT and CDR2 FQDESV (reference sequence). The CDR3 DNA is TGTGCCAGCAGCTTAGAACCAGGGGATGGCTACACCTTC. Its translation is CASSLEPGDGYTF.

This clone was observed a handful of times. The chain combines TRBV29-1 with TRBJ1-4; tentatively, D is TRBD1 (6 bases). Germline V lookup: CDR1 SQVTM, CDR2 ANQGSEA. Between the trimmed V and J ends, which lost 7 bases and 4 bases, there was a span of 10 bases. The CDR3 extends over 12 amino acids. CDR3 sequence: CSAGGLNEKLFF. CDR3 nucleotides: TGCAGCGCTGGGGGCCTTAATGAAAAACTGTTTTTT.

In DNA form, the CDR3 reads TGTGCCAGCAGCTCCGGGACTAGCGGGGGGGCGGACGAGCAGTACTTC. Its protein product is CASSSGTSGGADEQYF. This rearrangement joins TRBV9 to TRBJ2-7; 16 bases map to TRBD2. V gave up 4 bases and J gave up 5 bases; unmatched junction bases: 6. Germline V gene sequence: CDR1 SGDLS, CDR2 YYNGEE. There are 16 residues in the CDR3.

The rearrangement joins TRBV29-1 to TRBJ1-4; possible D gene TRBD1, 5 bases. The germline gives CDR1 SQVTM, CDR2 ANQGSEA. V lost 5 bases and J lost 3, with 13 bases in between. This CDR3 contains 14 residues. The CDR3 here is CSVLDSGSNEKLFF. CDR3 DNA: TGCAGCGTTCTAGACAGTGGATCTAATGAAAAACTGTTTTTT. Variable domain in full (rest from reference TRBV29-1 and TRBJ1-4): SAVISQKPSRDICQRGTSLTIQCQVDSQVTMMFWYRQQPGQSLTLIATANQGSEATYESGFVIDKFPISRPNLTFSTLTVSNMSPEDSSIYLCSVLDSGSNEKLFFGSGTQLSVL.

This sequence joins TRBV7-2 and TRBJ2-3; no reliable D call. Per germline, CDR1 SGHTA and CDR2 FQGNSA. Trimming removed 0 bases from V and 2 bases from J, with 3 bases in between. This CDR3 contains 13 residues. Here the CDR3 reads CASSLAFTDTQYF. CDR3 DNA: TGTGCCAGCAGCTTAGCCTTCACAGATACGCAGTATTTT.

The chain combines TRBV2 with TRBJ2-7; 12 positions agree with TRBD1. CDR3 size: 15 residues. Germline CDR1 is SNHLY and CDR2 is FYNNEI. J was trimmed by 5 bases and V by 8 bases; bases with no gene match: 10. The CDR3 reads CASLPGQGAFHEQYF. The CDR3, as DNA: TGTGCCAGCCTGCCGGGACAGGGGGCTTTCCACGAGCAGTACTTC.

This clone showed up just a few times. The CDR3: CASSQTSGISGDTQYF. The CDR3 DNA sequence: TGTGCCAGCAGCCAGACTAGCGGGATATCAGGAGATACGCAGTATTTT. V and J are TRBV7-2 and TRBJ2-3, with TRBD2 identical over 11 bases. After removal of 5 bases from V and 5 bases from J, the junction contained 9 bases not matched to a gene. The CDR3 has 16 residues. CDR1 is SGHTA and CDR2 is FQGNSA in the germline V gene. The complete variable domain, with remaining parts taken from reference TRBV7-2 and TRBJ2-3, reads GAGVSQSPSNKVTEKGKDVELRCDPISGHTALYWYRQSLGQGLEFLIYFQGNSAPDKSGLPSDRFSAERTGGSVSTLTIQRTQQEDSAVYLCASSQTSGISGDTQYFGPGTRLTVL.

The chain is built from TRBV28 and TRBJ2-7; 9 bases align to TRBD2. The CDR3 is made up of 15 amino acids. J was trimmed by 3 bases and V by 5 bases; bases with no gene match: 8. CDR1 MDHEN and CDR2 SYDVKM come from the germline V gene. CDR3 nucleotides: TGTGCCAGCAGTCTACCTAGCGGGACGGTCTACGAGCAGTACTTC. Its translation: CASSLPSGTVYEQYF.

The V gene is TRBV30, the J gene TRBJ1-4, with 11 bases matching TRBD1. The V and J ends lost 3 bases and 7 bases, in that order; junction bases with no gene match: 7. CDR3 length equals 15 residues. The germline V gene has CDR1 GTSNPN and CDR2 SVGIG (reference sequence). In DNA, the CDR3 is TGTGCCTGGAGAACCGGACAGGGGGCCTCTGAAAAACTGTTTTTT. Residues: CAWRTGQGASEKLFF.

The chain links TRBV5-6 to TRBJ2-7; D possibly corresponds to TRBD1 (5 bases). Germline CDR1 is SGHDT and CDR2 is YYEEEE. This CDR3 comprises 16 residues. V was trimmed by 4 bases and J by 3 bases, leaving 20 bases between them. This chain's CDR3 is CASSPQARTLYYEQYF. CDR3 DNA: TGTGCCAGCAGCCCACAGGCTCGCACACTATACTACGAGCAGTACTTC. The variable domain in full, completed from reference TRBV5-6 and TRBJ2-7, reads DAGVTQSPTHLIKTRGQQVTLRCSPKSGHDTVSWYQQALGQGPQFIFQYYEEEERQRGNFPDRFSGHQFPNYSSELNVNALLLGDSALYLCASSPQARTLYYEQYFGPGTRLTVT.

CDR3 loop: CASSQGGNQPQHF. The CDR3 DNA reads TGTGCCAGCAGCCAGGGGGGAAATCAGCCCCAGCATTTT. V usage is TRBV5-4 and J usage is TRBJ1-5, with 7 bases that match TRBD1. The CDR3 runs 13 residues. The V segment lost 4 bases and the J segment 4 bases; nucleotides outside the gene matches: 2. Germline CDR1 is SGHNT and CDR2 is YYREEE (reference sequence).

V is TRBV7-2 and J is TRBJ2-7; unclear D gene. Germline CDR1 is SGHTA and CDR2 is FQGNSA. This CDR3 spans 15 amino acids. Trimming took 1 base from V and 1 from J, leaving 11 bases between them. CDR3 coding DNA: TGTGCCAGCAGCTTAGACGCGACTCCATCCTACGAGCAGTACTTC. As protein: CASSLDATPSYEQYF.